These 31 T cell receptor beta chains share one sample of origin, sequenced in a study of OX40 agonist ivuxolimab in advanced cancers. Only in-frame clones appear in the TCRdb table, and some are missing; sequencing was by immunoSEQ multiplex PCR. The sample lists over 25,000 clones, more than 75% occurring once. The source material was CD4+ or CD8+ T cells sorted from blood, sampled in a trial of the OX40 agonist ivuxolimab. These receptor sequences come from an adult with an advanced solid tumor such as melanoma, head and neck, liver or kidney cancer.

V and J are TRBV27 and TRBJ2-3; the D is unclear. Germline V lookup: CDR1 MNHEY, CDR2 SMNVEV (reference sequence). Trimming stripped 4 bases from V and 2 bases from J, with 7 bases between. The length of the CDR3 is 13 residues. Here the CDR3 DNA reads TGTGCCAGCAGTTATAGTTCCACAGATACGCAGTATTTT. Protein product: CASSYSSTDTQYF.

V usage is TRBV11-3 and J usage is TRBJ2-3; 8 bases are shared with TRBD2. After removal of 5 bases from V and 5 bases from J, the junction contained 6 bases not matched to a gene. This CDR3 has 14 amino acids. In germline, CDR1 is SGHNT, CDR2 YENEEA. The CDR3 DNA reads as TGTGCCAGCAGCGGGCGGGAGGTCGAAGATACGCAGTATTTT. Translation gives CASSGREVEDTQYF.

This clone was recorded a few times. The rearrangement joins TRBV30 to TRBJ2-7; D could derive from TRBD1 or TRBD2 (5 bases each). CDR1 is GTSNPN and CDR2 is SVGIG in the germline V gene (reference sequence). V lost 5 bases and J lost 8, with 19 bases in between. The CDR3 is 13 residues long. The CDR3 is CAWDFGGAAQQYF. The CDR3 coding sequence is TGTGCCTGGGACTTTGGGGGAGCCGCACAGCAGTACTTC.

The V and J genes are TRBV30 and TRBJ1-1; D gene uncertain. Germline-derived CDR1 and CDR2 are GTSNPN and SVGIG (reference sequence). The CDR3 covers 11 residues. Trimming took 3 bases from V and 5 from J, leaving 7 bases between them. The CDR3 DNA reads as TGTGCCTGGAGGGAACTGACTGAAGCTTTCTTT. It is translated as CAWRELTEAFF.

The chain joins TRBV5-1 to TRBJ1-6; tentative D call: TRBD1 (5 bases). The CDR3 extends over 16 amino acids. Germline V gene lookup returns CDR1 SGHRS and CDR2 YFSETQ. The V and J ends lost 0 bases and 5 bases respectively, with 12 bases between them. The CDR3 is CASSLEGTDNNSPLHF. The CDR3 DNA sequence: TGCGCCAGCAGCTTGGAGGGGACGGATAATAATTCACCCCTCCACTTT.

The chain employs TRBV7-3 and TRBJ1-1, with D hard to call. The CDR3 runs 15 residues. Trimming pared 5 bases from V and 1 base from J, leaving 14 bases between. Germline loops: CDR1 SGHTA, CDR2 FQGTGA. CDR3 coding DNA: TGTGCCAGCAGCCCCCGGGGAGGCTGGAACACTGAAGCTTTCTTT. It translates to CASSPRGGWNTEAFF. Supplemented by reference TRBV7-3 and TRBJ1-1, the full variable domain reads GAGVSQTPSNKVTEKGKYVELRCDPISGHTALYWYRQSLGQGPEFLIYFQGTGAADDSGLPNDRFFAVRPEGSVSTLKIQRTERGDSAVYLCASSPRGGWNTEAFFGQGTRLTVV.

The sample holds a few counts of this clone. The chain employs TRBV5-8 and TRBJ2-5; 9 bases align to TRBD2. Germline CDR1 SGHTS, CDR2 YDEGEE. V shed 4 bases, J shed 6 bases, and the junction held 16 bases outside the gene matches. This CDR3 has 17 amino acids. The DNA for the CDR3 is TGTGCCAGCAGCATTCGCGGAGTTGGCGGGGGGGCGAAGACCCAGTACTTC. Translating it yields CASSIRGVGGGAKTQYF.

V is TRBV4-3 and J is TRBJ1-1; 10 nucleotides align to TRBD1. There are 14 residues in the CDR3. Germline V gives CDR1 LGHNA, CDR2 YSLEER. J was trimmed by 4 bases and V by 4 bases; bases with no gene match: 3. The CDR3 DNA follows: TGCGCCAGCAGCCGGGACAGGGGTATCACTGAAGCTTTCTTT. Translated: CASSRDRGITEAFF.

The chain recombines TRBV6-5 with TRBJ2-7; D unclear. Germline assignment: CDR1 MNHEY and CDR2 SVGAGI. With 5 bases removed from V and 4 bases from J, the gap between germline ends came to 6 bases. The CDR3 is 11 amino acids. CDR3 protein: CASSLVYEQYF. The CDR3 DNA reads TGTGCCAGCAGTCTCGTATACGAGCAGTACTTC.

This chain connects TRBV13 to TRBJ1-2; 9 bases fit TRBD1. Germline V CDR1 and CDR2: PRHDT, FYEKMQ (reference sequence). The CDR3 is 15 residues long. V gave up 1 base and J gave up 6 bases; unmatched junction bases: 6. The chain's CDR3 is CASSLDLDRGHGYTF. Written as DNA, the CDR3 is TGTGCCAGCAGCTTAGATTTGGACAGGGGCCATGGCTACACCTTC.

The V gene is TRBV5-1, the J gene TRBJ1-1, with TRBD1 matching over 7 bases. CDR1 and CDR2 (germline): SGHRS, YFSETQ. V was clipped by 0 bases and J by 3 bases; unmatched bases: 5. CDR3 length: 15 residues. The CDR3 DNA reads as TGCGCCAGCAGCTTGGCCCGGCAGGGGGACACTGAAGCTTTCTTT. It codes for CASSLARQGDTEAFF.

Comment on this clone: Other DNA variants within this sample encode the same CDR3. V is TRBV6-1 and J is TRBJ2-3; weak D call: TRBD1 (5 bases). The germline V gene has CDR1 MNHNS and CDR2 SASEGT. There are 14 residues in the CDR3. V gave up 3 bases and J gave up 4 bases, with 11 bases separating them. The CDR3 loop reads CASSEAGYPDTQYF. For the CDR3, the DNA is TGTGCCAGCAGTGAGGCAGGGTACCCAGATACGCAGTATTTT.

The chain has TRBV9 and TRBJ2-3; D may correspond to TRBD1 or TRBD2 (6 bases each). V lost 3 bases and J lost 3, with 14 bases in between. Per the germline V gene, CDR1 is SGDLS and CDR2 is YYNGEE. CDR3 length equals 15 residues. CDR3 nucleotides: TGTGCCAGCAGCGCCACGGGGGCCCGTACAGATACGCAGTATTTT. Amino acid sequence: CASSATGARTDTQYF.

The V gene is TRBV19, the J gene TRBJ2-7, with a weak D call TRBD2 (5 bases). The V gene lost 5 bases and the J gene lost 3 bases, with 11 bases spanning the gap. CDR1 is LNHDA, CDR2 SQIVND, per germline (reference sequence). The CDR3 sequence is 13 residues long. The CDR3 DNA is TGTGCCAGTAGTTTGACGCGGGTCTACGAGCAGTACTTC. This encodes CASSLTRVYEQYF.

The chain uses TRBV27 and TRBJ2-7; 10 positions agree with TRBD2. Trimming took 3 bases from V and 2 from J; bases not matched to a gene: 4. Germline CDR1 MNHEY, CDR2 SMNVEV (reference sequence). The CDR3 length is 15 residues. The CDR3 here is CASSLASGRAYEQYF. CDR3 DNA sequence: TGTGCCAGCAGTTTGGCCAGCGGGAGGGCCTACGAGCAGTACTTC.

V is TRBV27 and J is TRBJ1-1, with D unresolved. The CDR3 runs to 12 residues. Germline lookup yields CDR1 MNHEY and CDR2 SMNVEV (reference sequence). Trimming removed 6 bases from V and 3 bases from J, with 8 bases in between. The CDR3 DNA follows: TGTGCCAGCAGCTCGCTCTACACTGAAGCTTTCTTT. This sequence encodes CASSSLYTEAFF.

The gene calls are TRBV28 and TRBJ2-6, with unresolved D. V was trimmed by 2 bases and J by 0 bases, leaving 11 bases between them. CDR1 is MDHEN, CDR2 SYDVKM, per germline. This CDR3 comprises 17 residues. This chain's CDR3 is CASSLSPDLSGANVLTF. The DNA of the CDR3 is TGTGCCAGCAGTTTAAGTCCCGACCTCTCTGGGGCCAACGTCCTGACTTTC. Filled out from reference TRBV28 and TRBJ2-6, the complete variable domain reads DVKVTQSSRYLVKRTGEKVFLECVQDMDHENMFWYRQDPGLGLRLIYFSYDVKMKEKGDIPEGYSVSREKKERFSLILESASTNQTSMYLCASSLSPDLSGANVLTFGAGSRLTVL.

CDR3 amino acids: CASSVRASGDNEQFF. The CDR3 DNA is TGTGCCAGCAGCGTTCGGGCTAGCGGGGATAATGAGCAGTTCTTC. The chain uses TRBV9 and TRBJ2-1; 9 bases map to TRBD2. The germline CDR1 and CDR2 sequences are SGDLS and YYNGEE. This CDR3 is 15 amino acids long. Trimming cost V 2 bases and J 7 bases; bases outside gene matches: 7.

Of note for this clone: The same CDR3 arises from other DNA sequences in this sample as well. The chain's CDR3 is CASAVGPGQPQHF. The CDR3 DNA reads as TGTGCCAGCGCCGTGGGGCCAGGGCAGCCCCAGCATTTT. The V call is TRBV6-5, the J call TRBJ1-5, with D perhaps matching TRBD1 (5 bases). Trimming cost V 8 bases and J 7 bases, with 15 bases left between them. CDR3 length equals 13 residues. The germline CDR1 and CDR2 sequences are MNHEY and SVGAGI.

The CDR3 DNA sequence: TGTGCCAGCAGTTCTAGCGGGGGGGCCGGAGATACGCAGTATTTT. It yields the protein CASSSSGGAGDTQYF. This chain links TRBV6-5 with TRBJ2-3; 12 bases fit TRBD2. Per germline, CDR1 MNHEY and CDR2 SVGAGI. CDR3 length: 15 amino acids. The ends lost 4 bases at V and 5 bases at J; junction bases unmatched: 4.

The chain has TRBV2 and TRBJ2-1; D might be TRBD1 (5 bases). The CDR3 covers 10 residues. The V and J ends lost 6 bases and 9 bases respectively, with 6 bases between them. Germline values: CDR1 SNHLY, CDR2 FYNNEI. CDR3 in DNA: TGTGCCAGCAGAGGGGTTGAGCAGTTCTTC. Its translation is CASRGVEQFF.

The chain links TRBV28 to TRBJ2-5; D not certain. The CDR3 spans 13 residues. V was trimmed by 1 base and J by 5 bases, leaving 8 bases between them. Germline V gene sequence: CDR1 MDHEN, CDR2 SYDVKM. In nucleotides, the CDR3 is TGTGCCAGCAGTTTATCGTTTTCGGAGACCCAGTACTTC. Amino acids: CASSLSFSETQYF.

V usage is TRBV2 and J usage is TRBJ1-1; D remains unclear. This CDR3 is 12 amino acids long. Trimming took off 11 bases at V and 0 bases at J, with 10 bases between the two ends. Germline V gene sequence: CDR1 SNHLY, CDR2 FYNNEI. For the CDR3, the DNA is TGTGCCTCCGGAGTAGTGAACACTGAAGCTTTCTTT. It is translated as CASGVVNTEAFF.

The table lists this clone with a count of one. This chain connects TRBV28 to TRBJ2-3; D unresolved. Trimming stripped 5 bases from V and 2 bases from J, with 11 bases between. CDR1 is MDHEN, CDR2 SYDVKM, per germline. CDR3 size: 14 residues. The DNA of the CDR3 is TGTGCCAGCAGTCCCTGGGATCTCACAGATACGCAGTATTTT. It translates to CASSPWDLTDTQYF.

The rearrangement links TRBV6-1 to TRBJ1-5; D is uncertain. The V and J ends lost 3 bases and 0 bases respectively, with 3 bases between them. Germline CDR1 and CDR2: MNHNS and SASEGT. This CDR3 contains 13 residues. This CDR3 reads CASSEFSNQPQHF. CDR3 DNA sequence: TGTGCCAGCAGTGAGTTTAGCAATCAGCCCCAGCATTTT.

The rearrangement uses TRBV19 and TRBJ2-5; D perhaps matches TRBD2 (6 bases). Germline V gene lookup returns CDR1 LNHDA and CDR2 SQIVND (reference sequence). Between the trimmed V and J ends, which lost 5 bases and 5 bases, there was a span of 15 bases. The CDR3 covers 14 residues. The CDR3 here is CASSVLGGVETQYF. As DNA, the CDR3 is TGTGCCAGTAGTGTCTTAGGAGGGGTGGAGACCCAGTACTTC.

The rearrangement links TRBV25-1 to TRBJ2-3; tentatively, D is TRBD1 (6 bases). V lost 4 bases, J lost 3 bases, and 14 bases lay in between. Looked up from germline, CDR1 is MGHDK and CDR2 is SYGVNS. This CDR3 has 15 amino acids. Written as DNA, the CDR3 is TGTGCCAGCAGTGCCAACGAACAGGGTACAGATACGCAGTATTTT. Amino acid sequence: CASSANEQGTDTQYF.

The chain couples TRBV6-5 to TRBJ1-1; D not resolved. CDR1 MNHEY and CDR2 SVGAGI come from the germline V gene. The CDR3 covers 16 residues. Trimming left V 0 bases short and J 0 bases short, with 11 bases between. This CDR3 reads CASSYSQDLMNTEAFF. In DNA, the CDR3 is TGTGCCAGCAGTTACTCGCAGGATTTAATGAACACTGAAGCTTTCTTT.

The V gene is TRBV5-6, the J gene TRBJ2-5, with unresolved D. The V end lost 4 bases, the J end lost 7 bases, and 14 bases lay between the germline ends. Germline V gene data show CDR1 as SGHDT and CDR2 as YYEEEE. The CDR3 spans 13 residues. The CDR3 sequence is CASSRPLPRTQYF. DNA for the CDR3: TGTGCCAGCAGCCGACCCCTTCCGAGGACCCAGTACTTC.

The V call is TRBV5-4, the J call TRBJ2-2; D might be TRBD2 (5 bases). The CDR3 covers 14 residues. Trimming left V 1 base short and J 6 bases short, with 10 bases between. Germline V CDR1 and CDR2: SGHNT, YYREEE (reference sequence). This CDR3 is CASSLPSLPGELFF. CDR3 coding DNA: TGTGCCAGCAGCTTGCCTAGCTTACCCGGGGAGCTGTTTTTT.

Regarding this clone: The same CDR3 also results from other DNA sequences found in this sample. V gene TRBV10-2 combines with J gene TRBJ2-7; no definite D call. V gave up 4 bases and J gave up 3 bases, with 10 bases separating them. The length of the CDR3 is 13 residues. The germline V gene has CDR1 WSHSY and CDR2 SAAADI. The chain's CDR3 is CASSAGQHYEQYF. The CDR3 DNA sequence: TGCGCCAGCAGTGCAGGTCAACACTACGAGCAGTACTTC.